These 5 T cell receptor beta chains were all obtained from the same sample, sequenced in a study of beta chain features in type 1 diabetes. Since all of the isolated RNA was reverse transcribed, expressed TCRB transcripts were what got sequenced. Sequencing used immunoSEQ multiplex PCR; TCRdb keeps in-frame clones, though not all of them. The sample has about 360,000 clones; roughly 12% are singletons. Sequenced input: naive CD4+ T cells from blood. Every receptor here comes from a man aged 18 to 35 in good health.

The chain is built from TRBV7-9 and TRBJ2-3, with TRBD2 matching over 11 bases. This CDR3 is built from 17 residues. CDR1 and CDR2 from the germline V gene are SEHNR and FQNEAQ (reference sequence). Trimming at V came to 6 bases and at J to 3 bases, leaving 11 bases not matched to a gene. The CDR3 nucleotides read TGTGCCAGCAGACAGTCTAGCGGGGGGATGTATACAGATACGCAGTATTTT. Its protein is CASRQSSGGMYTDTQYF.

This clone appeared many times. V gene TRBV9 combines with J gene TRBJ1-2; perhaps TRBD1 as D (6 bases). The V and J ends lost 3 bases and 8 bases respectively, with 11 bases between them. CDR1 is SGDLS and CDR2 is YYNGEE in the germline V gene. The CDR3 is 12 residues long. The CDR3 DNA reads TGTGCCAGCAGCGAACAGGGATACGGCTACACCTTC. Translating it yields CASSEQGYGYTF. Full variable domain (missing parts from reference TRBV9 and TRBJ1-2): DSGVTQTPKHLITATGQRVTLRCSPRSGDLSVYWYQQSLDQGLQFLIQYYNGEERAKGNILERFSAQQFPDLHSELNLSSLELGDSALYFCASSEQGYGYTFGSGTRLTVV.

V gene TRBV18 combines with J gene TRBJ2-7, with TRBD1 as a possible D gene (6 bases). This CDR3 contains 14 residues. In germline, CDR1 is KGHSH, CDR2 LQKENI. V shed 3 bases and J shed 4 bases, with 13 bases lying between them. CDR3 amino acids: CASSPLDRSYEQYF. CDR3 nucleotides: TGTGCCAGCTCACCCCTAGACAGGTCGTACGAGCAGTACTTC.

The sample holds a few counts of this clone. The gene calls are TRBV9 and TRBJ1-4; 8 bases are shared with TRBD1. The CDR3 totals 14 residues. Germline V gene sequence: CDR1 SGDLS, CDR2 YYNGEE. The J segment lost 5 bases and the V segment lost 4 bases, leaving 4 bases of the junction unmatched. DNA for the CDR3: TGTGCCAGCAGCTCTGGGACAGGCAATGAAAAACTGTTTTTT. Its protein is CASSSGTGNEKLFF.

This chain uses TRBV6-5 with TRBJ1-2, with D perhaps TRBD1 (6 bases). CDR3 length: 12 residues. V was clipped by 5 bases and J by 10 bases, with 14 bases between them. In germline, CDR1 is MNHEY, CDR2 SVGAGI. As DNA, the CDR3 is TGTGCCAGCAGTCCCCCCTCAGGGGTCTACACCTTC. Encoded protein: CASSPPSGVYTF.